These 30 T cell receptor beta chains came from one sample sequenced in a study of T cell responses to AZD1222 COVID-19 vaccine. Using immunoSEQ multiplex PCR, the repertoire was profiled, and TCRdb retains in-frame clones only, with some absent. The table has about 130,000 clones, 70% to 90% seen once. Specimen: peripheral blood, collected 28 days after the second AZD1222 dose. The receptors stem from an adult who received the AZD1222 COVID-19 vaccine.

CDR3 loop: CASSLWTSGSYEQYF. The CDR3, as DNA: TGTGCCAGCAGCCTTTGGACTAGCGGTTCCTACGAGCAGTACTTC. This chain uses TRBV6-5 with TRBJ2-7; 10 positions match TRBD2. The CDR3 contains 15 residues. Germline CDR1 reads MNHEY; CDR2 reads SVGAGI. V dropped 6 bases and J dropped 1; count of bases not matched to a gene: 6.

The chain couples TRBV5-1 to TRBJ2-1, with a tentative D call TRBD1 (5 bases). CDR1 is SGHRS, CDR2 YFSETQ, per germline. The CDR3 has 14 residues. V was cut by 0 bases and J by 9 bases, with 13 bases left in between. CDR3 sequence (DNA): TGCGCCAGCAGCTTGGCAATTCCAGGGCTTGAGCAGTTCTTC. Its translation is CASSLAIPGLEQFF.

V and J are TRBV10-1 and TRBJ2-3, with D unclear. V shed 0 bases and J shed 2 bases, with 6 bases lying between them. The CDR3 has 14 amino acids. CDR1 WNHNN and CDR2 SYGVQD come from the germline V gene (reference sequence). CDR3: CASSESGHTDTQYF. In nucleotides, the CDR3 is TGCGCCAGCAGTGAGTCCGGGCACACAGATACGCAGTATTTT.

This rearrangement joins TRBV5-1 to TRBJ1-2; 9 bases fit TRBD1. There are 15 residues in the CDR3. V shed 4 bases and J 4 bases; nucleotides not matched to a gene: 8. Per germline, CDR1 SGHRS and CDR2 YFSETQ. The CDR3 loop reads CASSVGSTGGYGYTF. DNA for the CDR3: TGCGCCAGCAGCGTAGGTTCGACAGGGGGCTATGGCTACACCTTC.

This chain's CDR3 is CASSIRQGRADTQYF. CDR3 DNA sequence: TGTGCCAGCAGTATTCGGCAGGGTCGGGCAGATACGCAGTATTTT. The V gene is TRBV3-1 (or the pseudogene TRBV3-2), the J gene TRBJ2-3; possible D gene TRBD1, 5 bases. Germline V gives CDR1 LGHDT, CDR2 YNNKEL (reference sequence). Between the trimmed V and J ends, which lost 6 bases and 4 bases, there was a span of 17 bases. This CDR3 comprises 15 residues.

The chain recombines TRBV6-4 with TRBJ1-5, with D possibly matching TRBD1 (6 bases). Germline values: CDR1 MRHNA, CDR2 SNTAGT. CDR3 length: 13 residues. V shed 10 bases and J shed 7 bases, with 17 bases lying between them. The CDR3 protein is CATQSGARQPQHF. The CDR3 DNA follows: TGTGCCACCCAATCAGGGGCCCGCCAGCCCCAGCATTTT.

This rearrangement joins TRBV5-6 to TRBJ1-2, with D hard to call. Between the trimmed V and J ends, which lost 0 bases and 3 bases, there was a span of 9 bases. CDR1 is SGHDT and CDR2 is YYEEEE in the germline V gene. The CDR3 contains 14 residues. The CDR3 loop is CASSLAAAYYGYTF. The CDR3 nucleotides read TGTGCCAGCAGCTTGGCGGCGGCATACTATGGCTACACCTTC. Variable domain in full (rest from reference TRBV5-6 and TRBJ1-2): DAGVTQSPTHLIKTRGQQVTLRCSPKSGHDTVSWYQQALGQGPQFIFQYYEEEERQRGNFPDRFSGHQFPNYSSELNVNALLLGDSALYLCASSLAAAYYGYTFGSGTRLTVV.

This clone was counted once. Other nucleotide sequences in the sample specify the same CDR3. The gene calls are TRBV30 and TRBJ1-2; D unresolved. V dropped 0 bases and J dropped 4 bases, with 3 bases sitting between them. Germline CDR1 reads GTSNPN; CDR2 reads SVGIG (reference sequence). The CDR3 is 11 amino acids. CDR3: CAWSVGYGYTF. The CDR3 coding sequence is TGTGCCTGGAGTGTTGGCTATGGCTACACCTTC.

The V and J genes are TRBV5-1 and TRBJ1-1, with 8 bases that match TRBD1. The CDR3 runs 14 residues. The V gene end was trimmed by 4 bases and the J gene end by 5 bases; junction bases not matched to a gene: 7. Germline V gives CDR1 SGHRS, CDR2 YFSETQ. This CDR3 is CASSVDRGGTEAFF. The CDR3, as DNA: TGCGCCAGCAGCGTTGACAGGGGCGGGACTGAAGCTTTCTTT. Looking up the rest from reference TRBV5-1 and TRBJ1-1 gives the full variable domain: KAGVTQTPRYLIKTRGQQVTLSCSPISGHRSVSWYQQTPGQGLQFLFEYFSETQRNKGNFPGRFSGRQFSNSRSEMNVSTLELGDSALYLCASSVDRGGTEAFFGQGTRLTVV.

This chain uses TRBV7-2 with TRBJ1-2; no reliable D call. Germline CDR1 and CDR2: SGHTA and FQGNSA. The CDR3 totals 15 residues. Trimming removed 2 bases at V and 0 bases at J, with 10 bases between. The CDR3 is CASSLRPSSNYGYTF. The CDR3 DNA follows: TGTGCCAGCAGCTTACGGCCCAGCTCTAACTATGGCTACACCTTC.

This sequence joins TRBV3-1 (or the pseudogene TRBV3-2) and TRBJ2-2, with 8 bases that match TRBD2. Germline-derived CDR1 and CDR2 are LGHDT and YNNKEL (reference sequence). Trimming at V came to 1 base and at J to 6 bases, leaving 13 bases not matched to a gene. The CDR3 length is 18 residues. This CDR3 is CASSQGGFLAGGSGELFF. CDR3 coding DNA: TGTGCCAGCAGCCAAGGTGGCTTCTTGGCGGGGGGATCCGGGGAGCTGTTTTTT.

Only one count was recorded for this clone. The chain couples TRBV9 to TRBJ2-1; D is unclear. Germline V CDR1 and CDR2: SGDLS, YYNGEE. V was clipped by 4 bases and J by 7 bases, with 9 bases between them. The CDR3 totals 12 residues. The chain's CDR3 is CASSLSRNEQFF. CDR3 coding DNA: TGTGCCAGCAGCCTCTCTCGTAATGAGCAGTTCTTC.

The V gene is TRBV18, the J gene TRBJ1-5; D may be TRBD1 (5 bases). The CDR3 covers 15 residues. The germline V gene encodes CDR1 KGHSH and CDR2 LQKENI. Between the trimmed V and J ends, which lost 6 bases and 3 bases, there was a span of 15 bases. CDR3 sequence: CASSPAGTNNQPQHF. CDR3 DNA sequence: TGTGCCAGCTCCCCTGCGGGGACTAACAATCAGCCCCAGCATTTT. The full variable domain, in which reference TRBV18 and TRBJ1-5 provide the parts outside the CDR3, is NAGVMQNPRHLVRRRGQEARLRCSPMKGHSHVYWYRQLPEEGLKFMVYLQKENIIDESGMPKERFSAEFPKEGPSILRIQQVVRGDSAAYFCASSPAGTNNQPQHFGDGTRLSIL.

This chain uses TRBV24-1 with TRBJ2-1, with D possibly being TRBD2 (5 bases). The CDR3 consists of 16 residues. Trimming cost V 5 bases and J 7 bases, with 20 bases left between them. Germline lookup yields CDR1 KGHDR and CDR2 SFDVKD. CDR3 amino acids: CATSGQGGGIGNEQFF. CDR3 sequence (DNA): TGTGCCACCAGTGGTCAAGGAGGCGGCATAGGAAATGAGCAGTTCTTC.

The CDR3 region is CATGAYEQYF. The CDR3 DNA sequence: TGCGCCACCGGGGCCTACGAGCAGTACTTC. The V and J genes are TRBV10-2 and TRBJ2-7; tentatively, D is TRBD2 (5 bases). The CDR3 sequence is 10 residues long. With 10 bases removed from V and 2 bases from J, the gap between germline ends came to 6 bases. Germline V CDR1 and CDR2: WSHSY, SAAADI.

This chain links TRBV3-1 (or the pseudogene TRBV3-2) with TRBJ2-7; D not certain. The length of the CDR3 is 12 residues. From germline, CDR1 is LGHDT and CDR2 YNNKEL (reference sequence). With 3 bases removed from V and 5 bases from J, the gap between germline ends came to 8 bases. CDR3 DNA: TGTGCCAGCAGCCATTCTGGTGACGAGCAGTACTTC. Residues: CASSHSGDEQYF.

The chain couples TRBV7-2 to TRBJ1-3, with a weak D call TRBD1 (5 bases). From germline, CDR1 is SGHTA and CDR2 FQGNSA. Trimming left V 1 base short and J 5 bases short, with 9 bases between. The CDR3 is made up of 14 amino acids. CDR3 in amino acids: CASSLGGGRNTIYF. CDR3 in DNA: TGTGCCAGCAGCTTAGGTGGGGGTAGAAACACCATATATTTT.

This rearrangement joins TRBV6-5 to TRBJ1-5, with 8 bases matching TRBD1. Germline V gene sequence: CDR1 MNHEY, CDR2 SVGAGI. V trimming: 7 bases; J trimming: 6 bases; junction bases outside the gene matches: 11. This CDR3 contains 15 residues. The CDR3 reads CASTSTQGGGQPQHF. DNA for the CDR3: TGTGCCAGCACCTCAACACAGGGGGGGGGTCAGCCCCAGCATTTT.

J is TRBJ2-1 and V is TRBV5-5; possible D gene TRBD1, 6 bases. The CDR3 is 13 residues long. Germline values: CDR1 SGHKS, CDR2 YYEKEE (reference sequence). The ends were cut back, 4 bases at V and 3 bases at J, with 8 bases in the middle. For the CDR3, the DNA is TGTGCCAGCAGCCCACAGGGCTACAATGAGCAGTTCTTC. Residues: CASSPQGYNEQFF. Full variable domain (rest looked up from reference TRBV5-5 and TRBJ2-1): DAGVTQSPTHLIKTRGQQVTLRCSPISGHKSVSWYQQVLGQGPQFIFQYYEKEERGRGNFPDRFSARQFPNYSSELNVNALLLGDSALYLCASSPQGYNEQFFGPGTRLTVL.

The chain employs TRBV5-4 and TRBJ2-5, with no clear D. Trimming took off 4 bases at V and 5 bases at J, with 15 bases between the two ends. The CDR3 has 14 residues. In germline, CDR1 is SGHNT, CDR2 YYREEE (reference sequence). The CDR3 spells CASSEPMNRETQYF. The CDR3 region has the DNA TGTGCCAGCAGCGAACCTATGAATAGGGAGACCCAGTACTTC.

The V call is TRBV24-1, the J call TRBJ2-3, with 7 nucleotides matching TRBD2. With 2 bases clipped from V and 4 bases from J, the junction kept 11 bases outside the gene matches. Germline assignment: CDR1 KGHDR and CDR2 SFDVKD. The CDR3 extends over 17 amino acids. The CDR3 sequence is CATSDSRGGALPDTQYF. CDR3 sequence (DNA): TGTGCCACCAGTGATTCCCGGGGAGGGGCGTTGCCAGATACGCAGTATTTT.

V and J are TRBV5-1 and TRBJ2-2; D remains ambiguous. The CDR3 is 14 amino acids. CDR1 is SGHRS, CDR2 YFSETQ, per germline. The V and J ends lost 2 bases and 1 base respectively, with 6 bases between them. CDR3 bases: TGCGCCAGCAGCTTCGGGCAGAACACCGGGGAGCTGTTTTTT. Translation gives CASSFGQNTGELFF.

This clone occurred a few times. The chain has TRBV5-4 and TRBJ2-2; 11 bases are shared with TRBD2. Trimming at V came to 4 bases and at J to 5 bases, leaving 7 bases not matched to a gene. The CDR3 sequence is 16 residues long. Per the germline V gene, CDR1 is SGHNT and CDR2 is YYREEE (reference sequence). CDR3 protein: CASSPEGLAETGELFF. CDR3 DNA: TGTGCCAGCAGCCCGGAGGGACTAGCGGAGACCGGGGAGCTGTTTTTT. The full variable domain, its missing parts supplied by reference TRBV5-4 and TRBJ2-2, is ETGVTQSPTHLIKTRGQQVTLRCSSQSGHNTVSWYQQALGQGPQFIFQYYREEENGRGNFPPRFSGLQFPNYSSELNVNALELDDSALYLCASSPEGLAETGELFFGEGSRLTVL.

The rearrangement links TRBV11-2 to TRBJ2-1; 11 nucleotides agree with TRBD2. Unmatched junction bases numbered 11, after V lost 3 bases and J lost 10 bases. Germline CDR1 is SGHAT and CDR2 is FQNNGV. CDR3 length equals 16 residues. The CDR3 DNA reads TGTGCCAGCAGCTTTAGGGCTAGCGGGGGGCAGAGGGAGCAGTTCTTC. Encoded protein: CASSFRASGGQREQFF.

This clone has a single count. V and J are TRBV5-1 and TRBJ1-1; TRBD1 is a possible D gene (5 bases). Trimming took 7 bases from V and 6 from J, leaving 22 bases between them. The CDR3 is 15 residues long. The V gene's germline CDR1 is SGHRS and CDR2 YFSETQ. The CDR3 coding sequence is TGCGCCAGCGGCCCACCGGGACCGCCTGACGCTGAAGCTTTCTTT. This gives the protein CASGPPGPPDAEAFF.

The chain links TRBV3-1 (or the pseudogene TRBV3-2) to TRBJ1-1; unclear D gene. Germline-derived CDR1 and CDR2 are LGHDT and YNNKEL (reference sequence). The CDR3 is made up of 14 amino acids. V gave up 2 bases and J gave up 2 bases, with 9 bases separating them. The CDR3 region has the DNA TGTGCCAGCAGCCAATCTTATGGCAACACTGAAGCTTTCTTT. Translated: CASSQSYGNTEAFF.

The chain couples TRBV7-2 to TRBJ1-4, with 7 bases fitting TRBD1. Per the germline V gene, CDR1 is SGHTA and CDR2 is FQGNSA. CDR3 length: 16 residues. V lost 5 bases and J lost 4; bases outside the gene matches: 10. Here the CDR3 DNA reads TGTGCCAGCAGCAATTATAGGGGGCATGGTAATGAAAAACTGTTTTTT. Residues: CASSNYRGHGNEKLFF.

The CDR3 region is CASSPRLAGGPYNEQFF. CDR3 sequence (DNA): TGCGCCAGCAGCCCCAGACTAGCGGGAGGCCCCTACAATGAGCAGTTCTTC. This rearrangement joins TRBV5-1 to TRBJ2-1; 13 bases are shared with TRBD2. CDR1 SGHRS and CDR2 YFSETQ come from the germline V gene. With V trimmed by 4 bases and J by 2 bases, 6 bases remained unmatched. CDR3 length: 17 amino acids.

The chain combines TRBV27 with TRBJ1-5; possible D gene TRBD1, 6 bases. Germline CDR1 reads MNHEY; CDR2 reads SMNVEV (reference sequence). CDR3 length: 12 amino acids. V was trimmed by 5 bases and J by 6 bases, leaving 8 bases between them. The CDR3 DNA follows: TGTGCCAGCAGTGTCAGGGGTCAGCCCCAGCATTTT. Residues: CASSVRGQPQHF.

This clone has a single count. The rearrangement links TRBV6-5 to TRBJ2-1; 7 bases are a match to TRBD2. Germline loops: CDR1 MNHEY, CDR2 SVGAGI. Trimming removed 8 bases from V and 1 base from J; junction bases left unmatched: 8. The CDR3 contains 15 residues. In nucleotides, the CDR3 is TGTGCCAGCGCTAGGGAGGGCGGGTCCTACAATGAGCAGTTCTTC. It encodes CASAREGGSYNEQFF.